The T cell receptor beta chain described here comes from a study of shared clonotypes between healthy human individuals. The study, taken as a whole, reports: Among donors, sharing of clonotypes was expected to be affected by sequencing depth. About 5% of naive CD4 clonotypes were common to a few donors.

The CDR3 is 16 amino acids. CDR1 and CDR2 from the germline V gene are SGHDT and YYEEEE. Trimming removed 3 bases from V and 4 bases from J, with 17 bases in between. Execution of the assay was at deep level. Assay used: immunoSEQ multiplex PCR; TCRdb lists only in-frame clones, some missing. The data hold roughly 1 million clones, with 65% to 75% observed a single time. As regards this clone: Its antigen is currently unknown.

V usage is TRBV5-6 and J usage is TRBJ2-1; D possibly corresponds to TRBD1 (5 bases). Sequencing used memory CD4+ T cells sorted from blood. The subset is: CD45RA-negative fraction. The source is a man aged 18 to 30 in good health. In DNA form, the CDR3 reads TGTGCCAGCAGCTCCTTAAGGGGTCCCCCATACAATGAGCAGTTCTTC. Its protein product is CASSSLRGPPYNEQFF.